A single T cell receptor beta chain is shown here with its context. What it recognizes is unknown. This entry is derived from a study of spatial heterogeneity in lung cancer. Findings and caveats of the study: TCRs found ubiquitously expanded in tumor appeared in blood more at resection than at follow-up.

Unique molecular identifiers, one per molecule, were present on every TCR cDNA molecule. Using its own MiXCR run on the 5' RACE reads, TCRdb lists one record per CDR3 protein. The sample lists around 50,000 distinct CDR3 sequences, less than 9% occurring once. Time point indicated: sample taken at primary tumor resection. Sequencing was performed on whole RNA extracted from tumor and nontumor lung tissue, or from frozen PBMC, and the material was left unsorted. CDR3 length: 15 residues. The J segment lost 4 bases and the V segment lost 5 bases, leaving 7 bases of the junction unmatched. CDR1 and CDR2 from the germline V gene are DFQATT and SNEGSKA (reference sequence).

The sample in question was PBMCs, obtained at surgery. V and J are TRBV20-1 and TRBJ2-1; 11 bases match TRBD2. The clonotype originates from a female donor with early-stage non-small cell lung cancer. The CDR3 nucleotides read TGCAGTGCTCCATCGACTAGCGGGGTTTACAATGAGCAGTTCTTC. Its translation is CSAPSTSGVYNEQFF.